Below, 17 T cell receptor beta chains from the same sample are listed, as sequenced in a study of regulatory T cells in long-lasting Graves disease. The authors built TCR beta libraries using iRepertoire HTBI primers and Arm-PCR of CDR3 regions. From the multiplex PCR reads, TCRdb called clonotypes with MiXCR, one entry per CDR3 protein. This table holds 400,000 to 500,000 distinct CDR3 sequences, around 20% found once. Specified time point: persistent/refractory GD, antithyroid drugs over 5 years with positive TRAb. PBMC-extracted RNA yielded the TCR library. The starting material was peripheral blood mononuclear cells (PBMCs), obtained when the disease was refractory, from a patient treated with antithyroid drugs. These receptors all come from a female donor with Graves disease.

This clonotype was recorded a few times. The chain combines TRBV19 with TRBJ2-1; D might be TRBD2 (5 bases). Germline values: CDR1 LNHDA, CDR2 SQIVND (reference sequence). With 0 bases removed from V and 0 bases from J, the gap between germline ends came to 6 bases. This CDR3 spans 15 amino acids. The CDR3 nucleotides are TGTGCCAGTAGTATAGATGGGAGCTCCTACAATGAGCAGTTCTTC. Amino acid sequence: CASSIDGSSYNEQFF.

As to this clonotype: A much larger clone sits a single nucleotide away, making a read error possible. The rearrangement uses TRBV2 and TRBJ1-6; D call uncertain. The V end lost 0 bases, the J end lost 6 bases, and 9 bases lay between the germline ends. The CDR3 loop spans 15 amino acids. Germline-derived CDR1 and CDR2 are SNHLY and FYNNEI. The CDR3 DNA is TGTGCCAGCAGTGAAGCAAGTACGGTTAATTCACCCCTCCACTTT. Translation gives CASSEASTVNSPLHF.

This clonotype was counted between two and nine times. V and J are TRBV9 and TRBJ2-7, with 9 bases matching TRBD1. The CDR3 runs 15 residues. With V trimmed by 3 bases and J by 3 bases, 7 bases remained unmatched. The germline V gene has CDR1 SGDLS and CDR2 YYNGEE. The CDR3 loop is CASSAFPGQGYEQYF. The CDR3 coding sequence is TGTGCCAGCAGCGCATTTCCGGGACAGGGCTACGAGCAGTACTTC.

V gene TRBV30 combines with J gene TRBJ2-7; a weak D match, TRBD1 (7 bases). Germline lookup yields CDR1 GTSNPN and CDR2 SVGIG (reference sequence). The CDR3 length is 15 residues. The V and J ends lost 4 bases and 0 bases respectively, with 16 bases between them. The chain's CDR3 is CAWNRETGPSYEQYF. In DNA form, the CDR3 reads TGTGCCTGGAATCGGGAGACAGGGCCCTCCTACGAGCAGTACTTC.

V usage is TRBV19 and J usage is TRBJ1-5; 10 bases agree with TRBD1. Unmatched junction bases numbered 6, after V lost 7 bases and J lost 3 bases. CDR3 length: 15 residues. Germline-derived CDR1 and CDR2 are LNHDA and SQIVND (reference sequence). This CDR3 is CASTPGQGNNQPQHF. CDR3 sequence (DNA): TGTGCCAGTACCCCGGGACAGGGGAACAATCAGCCCCAGCATTTT.

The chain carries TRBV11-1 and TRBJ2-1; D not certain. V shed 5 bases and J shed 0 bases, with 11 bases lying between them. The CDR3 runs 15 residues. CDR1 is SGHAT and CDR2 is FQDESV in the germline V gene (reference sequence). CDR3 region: CASSPSVSSYNEQFF. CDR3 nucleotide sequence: TGTGCCAGCAGCCCGAGCGTCAGCTCCTACAATGAGCAGTTCTTC.

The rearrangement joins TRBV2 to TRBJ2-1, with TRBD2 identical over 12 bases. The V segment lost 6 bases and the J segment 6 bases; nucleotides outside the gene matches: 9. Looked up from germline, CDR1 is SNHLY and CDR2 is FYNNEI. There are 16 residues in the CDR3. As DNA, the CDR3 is TGTGCCAGCAGGTCCGCCCTAGCGGGAGGGGGCAATGAGCAGTTCTTC. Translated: CASRSALAGGGNEQFF.

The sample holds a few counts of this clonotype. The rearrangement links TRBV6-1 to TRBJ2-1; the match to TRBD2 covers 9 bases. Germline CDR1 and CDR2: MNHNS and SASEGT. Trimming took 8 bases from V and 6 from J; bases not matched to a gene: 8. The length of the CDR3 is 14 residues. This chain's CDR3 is CASDRGLALNEQFF. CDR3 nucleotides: TGTGCCAGCGACCGGGGACTAGCTCTCAATGAGCAGTTCTTC.

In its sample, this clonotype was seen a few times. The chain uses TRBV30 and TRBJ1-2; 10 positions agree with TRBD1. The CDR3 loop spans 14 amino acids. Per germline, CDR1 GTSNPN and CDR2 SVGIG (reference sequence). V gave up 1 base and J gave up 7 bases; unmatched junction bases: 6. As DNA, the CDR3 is TGTGCCTGGAGTGACATAAGGGACAGGGGTGGCTACACCTTC. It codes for CAWSDIRDRGGYTF.

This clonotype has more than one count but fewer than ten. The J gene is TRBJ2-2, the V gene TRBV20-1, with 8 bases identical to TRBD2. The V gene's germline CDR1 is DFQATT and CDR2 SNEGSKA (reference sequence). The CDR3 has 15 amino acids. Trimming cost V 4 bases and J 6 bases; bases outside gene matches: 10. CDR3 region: CSAIEAGVSAGELFF. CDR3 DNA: TGCAGTGCTATCGAAGCGGGAGTCTCCGCCGGGGAGCTGTTTTTT.

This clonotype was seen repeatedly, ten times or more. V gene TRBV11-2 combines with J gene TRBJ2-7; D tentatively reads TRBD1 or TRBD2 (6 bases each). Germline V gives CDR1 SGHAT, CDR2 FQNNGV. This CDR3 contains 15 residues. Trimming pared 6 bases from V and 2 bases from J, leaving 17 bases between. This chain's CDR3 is CASSPTGTGAYEQYF. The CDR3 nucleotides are TGTGCCAGCAGTCCAACAGGGACGGGAGCCTACGAGCAGTACTTC.

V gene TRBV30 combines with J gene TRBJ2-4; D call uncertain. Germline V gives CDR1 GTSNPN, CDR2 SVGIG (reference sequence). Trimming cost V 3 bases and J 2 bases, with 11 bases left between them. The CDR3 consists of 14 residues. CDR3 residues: CAWRLDNTKNIQYF. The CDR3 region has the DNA TGTGCCTGGAGGTTAGATAACACCAAAAACATTCAGTACTTC.

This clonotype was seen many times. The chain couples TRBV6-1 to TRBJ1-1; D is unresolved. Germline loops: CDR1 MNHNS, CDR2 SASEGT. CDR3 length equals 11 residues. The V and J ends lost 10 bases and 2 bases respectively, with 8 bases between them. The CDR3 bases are TGTGCCACGACACGAAACACTGAAGCTTTCTTT. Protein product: CATTRNTEAFF.

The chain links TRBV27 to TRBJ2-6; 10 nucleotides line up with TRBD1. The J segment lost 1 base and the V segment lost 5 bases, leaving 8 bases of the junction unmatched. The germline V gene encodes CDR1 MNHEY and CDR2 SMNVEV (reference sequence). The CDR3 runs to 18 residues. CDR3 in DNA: TGTGCCAGCAGTCCCCGGACAGGGGGTTCTTCTGGGGCCAACGTCCTGACTTTC. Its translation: CASSPRTGGSSGANVLTF.

The CDR3 region is CASSEMVGETQYF. CDR3 nucleotides: TGCGCCAGCAGTGAGATGGTGGGAGAGACCCAGTACTTC. The chain couples TRBV10-1 to TRBJ2-5; D call uncertain. This CDR3 is built from 13 residues. Trimming pared 2 bases from V and 4 bases from J, leaving 8 bases between. CDR1 WNHNN and CDR2 SYGVQD come from the germline V gene (reference sequence).

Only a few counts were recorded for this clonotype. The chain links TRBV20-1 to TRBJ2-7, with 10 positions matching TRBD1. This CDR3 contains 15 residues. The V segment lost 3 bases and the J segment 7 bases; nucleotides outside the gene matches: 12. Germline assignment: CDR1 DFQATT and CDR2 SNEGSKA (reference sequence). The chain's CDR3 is CSASSAGTGALEQYF. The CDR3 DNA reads TGCAGTGCTAGCAGTGCCGGGACAGGGGCCTTGGAGCAGTACTTC.

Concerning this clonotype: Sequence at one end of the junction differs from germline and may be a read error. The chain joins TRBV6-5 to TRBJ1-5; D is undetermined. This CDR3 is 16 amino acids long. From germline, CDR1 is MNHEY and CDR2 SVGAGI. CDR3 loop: CANSYSQAYSNQPQHF. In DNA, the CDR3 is TGTGCCAACAGTTACTCGCAGGCTTATAGCAATCAGCCCCAGCATTTT.